This T cell receptor (beta chain) stems from a study of human T cells and chemical hapten exposure. General observations from the study: Donors were affected by alopecia, so their immune reaction might vary from that of healthy individuals.

Library preparation tagged each individual cDNA molecule with a unique molecular identifier. Authors' methods: Across samples, TCR counts had a median of roughly 100,000 and ranged from about 23,224 to 700,000. Using its own MiXCR run on the RACE reads, TCRdb lists one record per CDR3 protein. The V and J calls and clone size are TCRdb's, not the authors'. The sample consists of a few hundred thousand distinct CDR3 sequences, 5.5% of them appearing once. V was pared by 5 bases and J by 4 bases, with 24 bases between. The CDR3 has 18 amino acids. In germline, CDR1 is SGHTA, CDR2 FQGTGA. The table lists this clonotype with a few counts. Its antigen is undetermined. Time point described: pre-sensitization, week 0. Treatment specified: therapeutic diphenylcyclopropenone sensitization with weekly scalp DPC. Only after blood had been drawn was each patch test applied.

The sequencing used whole blood, collected in connection with sensitization to the hapten diphenylcyclopropenone (DPC). The V and J genes are TRBV7-3 and TRBJ2-1; perhaps D is TRBD1 or TRBD2 (6 bases each). The sequence came from a woman between 18 and 29 years old with alopecia areata. Some clones in this sample may be carry-over from other donors' samples. CDR3 sequence: CASSPGGIQGWDYNEQFF. The CDR3 nucleotides read TGTGCCAGCAGCCCCGGGGGAATTCAGGGGTGGGATTACAATGAGCAGTTCTTC. The complete variable domain, with remaining parts taken from reference TRBV7-3 and TRBJ2-1, reads GAGVSQTPSNKVTEKGKYVELRCDPISGHTALYWYRQSLGQGPEFLIYFQGTGAADDSGLPNDRFFAVRPEGSVSTLKIQRTERGDSAVYLCASSPGGIQGWDYNEQFFGPGTRLTVL.